One sample yielded the 17 T cell receptor beta chains listed below, sequenced in a study of T cells in Graves' hyperthyroidism and ophthalmopathy. Researchers took RNA transcripts and amplified the TCR beta CDR3 regions from them. HTBI primers were employed in a first-round RT-PCR of the TCR CDR3. TCRdb re-derived calls from the multiplex PCR reads in MiXCR, one entry per CDR3 protein. Altogether about 700,000 distinct CDR3 sequences are present, around 15% being singletons, with the ten largest covering roughly 10%. Sequenced material: blood. The source of these receptors is a young woman with Graves' hyperthyroidism.

The table lists this clonotype with a few counts. V and J are TRBV3-1 and TRBJ2-3; 9 nucleotides match TRBD2. J lost 1 base, V lost 1 base, and 12 bases had no gene match. The CDR3 is made up of 19 amino acids. Germline CDR1 and CDR2: LGHDT and YNNKEL (reference sequence). This chain's CDR3 is CASSQGPAVAGVGTDTQYF. The CDR3 nucleotides read TGTGCCAGCAGCCAAGGGCCAGCGGTAGCGGGAGTAGGCACAGATACGCAGTATTTT.

This clonotype was detected many times. V and J are TRBV20-1 and TRBJ2-7; TRBD2 aligns across 7 bases. Losses at the gene ends were 6 bases for V and 1 base for J; bases not matched to a gene: 15. The germline gives CDR1 DFQATT, CDR2 SNEGSKA (reference sequence). The CDR3 covers 16 residues. CDR3 residues: CSARRHGRLVSYEQYF. The CDR3 bases are TGCAGTGCCCGTCGCCACGGGAGGCTGGTATCCTACGAGCAGTACTTC.

This clonotype was detected ten times or more. V is TRBV4-1 and J is TRBJ2-5, with 8 positions matching TRBD1. V shed 4 bases and J 4 bases; nucleotides not matched to a gene: 11. Germline assignment: CDR1 MGHRA and CDR2 YSYEKL. This CDR3 contains 16 residues. The CDR3 region is CASSPLNGQGGETQYF. The CDR3 DNA reads as TGCGCCAGCAGCCCCTTAAATGGACAGGGCGGAGAGACCCAGTACTTC.

In this sample, this clonotype turned up many times. This chain connects TRBV12-3 or TRBV12-4 to TRBJ2-1, with 9 bases identical to TRBD2. The CDR3 is 16 residues long. Losses at the gene ends were 6 bases for V and 7 bases for J; bases not matched to a gene: 13. The CDR3 DNA reads TGTGCCAGCAGCCCTCTAGGCGGGAGGGAAAGGAATGAGCAGTTCTTC. Protein sequence: CASSPLGGRERNEQFF.

This clonotype was detected many times. This chain joins TRBV12-3 or TRBV12-4 and TRBJ2-5, with TRBD1 matching over 7 bases. V lost 5 bases and J lost 0; bases outside the gene matches: 9. This CDR3 is built from 16 residues. CDR3 DNA sequence: TGTGCCAGCAGTACCGGGACAGCTCTGTACCAAGAGACCCAGTACTTC. As protein: CASSTGTALYQETQYF.

This clonotype was seen just once. The rearrangement links TRBV7-9 to TRBJ2-1, with 8 nucleotides matching TRBD1. Trimming removed 0 bases from V and 10 bases from J; junction bases left unmatched: 14. The CDR3 covers 17 residues. Looked up from germline, CDR1 is SEHNR and CDR2 is FQNEAQ (reference sequence). The CDR3 coding sequence is TGTGCCAGCAGCTTAGCATCTGGGACAGGTGGTATCTACGAGCAGTTCTTC. Encoded protein: CASSLASGTGGIYEQFF.

The sample holds one count of this clonotype. The CDR3 end shows no conserved phenylalanine or tryptophan, and so a read error is likely. The chain employs TRBV7-9 and TRBJ1-2; D gene ambiguous. Germline V gives CDR1 SEHNR, CDR2 FQNEAQ (reference sequence). CDR3 length equals 13 residues. Trimming removed 6 bases at V and 2 bases at J, with 10 bases between. This chain's CDR3 is CASSAARNYGYTL. CDR3 sequence (DNA): TGTGCCAGCAGTGCAGCCCGGAACTATGGCTACACCTTA.

This clonotype was seen at least ten times. The chain couples TRBV15 to TRBJ1-1, with D possibly matching TRBD1 (5 bases). The germline gives CDR1 LNHNV, CDR2 YYDKDF (reference sequence). CDR3 length: 14 residues. V was clipped by 0 bases and J by 5 bases, with 10 bases between them. The CDR3 nucleotides read TGTGCCACCAGCAGAGATTTGGGGGGAACTGAAGCTTTCTTT. Amino acid sequence: CATSRDLGGTEAFF.

In its sample, this clonotype was seen many times. The J gene is TRBJ1-1, the V gene TRBV7-9; 7 bases line up with TRBD1. V shed 5 bases, J shed 5 bases, and the junction held 8 bases outside the gene matches. This CDR3 contains 14 residues. CDR1 is SEHNR, CDR2 FQNEAQ, per germline (reference sequence). CDR3 DNA sequence: TGTGCCAGCAGCCTCACAGGGGCGGCTACTGAAGCTTTCTTT. It is translated as CASSLTGAATEAFF.

In this sample, this clonotype turned up a few times. J is TRBJ2-2 and V is TRBV27, with D unclear. The CDR3 consists of 15 residues. Between the trimmed V and J ends, which lost 5 bases and 0 bases, there was a span of 10 bases. Germline values: CDR1 MNHEY, CDR2 SMNVEV (reference sequence). CDR3 bases: TGTGCCAGCAGTCTCGACAAAGCGAACACCGGGGAGCTGTTTTTT. Translated: CASSLDKANTGELFF.

This clonotype occurred many times. The rearrangement joins TRBV18 to TRBJ2-5, with 7 bases aligning to TRBD1. The CDR3 sequence is 14 residues long. CDR1 and CDR2 (germline): KGHSH, LQKENI. Unmatched junction bases numbered 5, after V lost 2 bases and J lost 5 bases. The CDR3 coding sequence is TGTGCCAGCTCACCATACAGGGGCTTGGAGACCCAGTACTTC. The encoded protein is CASSPYRGLETQYF.

The genes are TRBV19 and TRBJ2-3; 10 positions agree with TRBD1. CDR3 length equals 16 residues. V dropped 5 bases and J dropped 4; count of bases not matched to a gene: 9. Germline CDR1 reads LNHDA; CDR2 reads SQIVND (reference sequence). This CDR3 reads CASSPTTGGPADTQYF. DNA for the CDR3: TGTGCCAGTAGTCCCACGACAGGGGGCCCGGCAGATACGCAGTATTTT.

This clonotype appeared a few times. The J gene is TRBJ2-6, the V gene TRBV6-1, with no clear D. Germline CDR1 is MNHNS and CDR2 is SASEGT. This CDR3 comprises 13 residues. Deletions cut 6 bases from V and 4 bases from J, with 7 bases between. The CDR3 loop is CASSPKGANVLTF. Written as DNA, the CDR3 is TGTGCCAGCAGCCCAAAAGGGGCCAACGTCCTGACTTTC.

This clonotype showed up just a few times. The V and J genes are TRBV5-1 and TRBJ2-1; 8 nucleotides agree with TRBD2. Germline V lookup: CDR1 SGHRS, CDR2 YFSETQ. CDR3 size: 16 residues. V lost 2 bases, J lost 4 bases, and 8 bases stayed unmatched. CDR3: CASSLVPTSGYNEQFF. For the CDR3, the DNA is TGCGCCAGCAGCTTAGTTCCCACTAGCGGTTACAATGAGCAGTTCTTC.

The V gene is TRBV19, the J gene TRBJ2-7; 7 bases match TRBD2. Germline V gene data show CDR1 as LNHDA and CDR2 as SQIVND (reference sequence). The length of the CDR3 is 14 residues. V lost 4 bases and J lost 5; bases outside the gene matches: 8. CDR3 in DNA: TGTGCCAGTAGTAGGAGCGGGACCTTCAACGAGCAGTACTTC. Its translation is CASSRSGTFNEQYF. The full variable domain, completed using reference TRBV19 and TRBJ2-7, is DGGITQSPKYLFRKEGQNVTLSCEQNLNHDAMYWYRQDPGQGLRLIYYSQIVNDFQKGDIAEGYSVSREKKESFPLTVTSAQKNPTAFYLCASSRSGTFNEQYFGPGTRLTVT.

This sequence joins TRBV6-2 or TRBV6-3 and TRBJ2-1; maybe TRBD2 (5 bases). The V gene's germline CDR1 is MNHEY and CDR2 SVGEGT. Trimming removed 0 bases at V and 10 bases at J, with 13 bases between. The CDR3 runs 14 residues. DNA of the CDR3: TGTGCCAGCAGTTACTCGCCGCTGCGGAGGGAGCAGTTCTTC. Amino acids: CASSYSPLRREQFF.

Remarks on this clonotype: A much larger clone lies a single base off, so this may be a read error. The J gene is TRBJ2-3, the V gene TRBV6-1, with 9 nucleotides matching TRBD1. Germline V gene lookup returns CDR1 MNHNS and CDR2 SASEGT. The CDR3 covers 15 residues. J gave up 3 bases and V 6 bases, and 7 bases lay outside the gene matches. Written as DNA, the CDR3 is TGTGCCAGCAGCGGGCGGACAGGGGCGACAGATACGCAGTATTTT. It specifies CASSGRTGATDTQYF.